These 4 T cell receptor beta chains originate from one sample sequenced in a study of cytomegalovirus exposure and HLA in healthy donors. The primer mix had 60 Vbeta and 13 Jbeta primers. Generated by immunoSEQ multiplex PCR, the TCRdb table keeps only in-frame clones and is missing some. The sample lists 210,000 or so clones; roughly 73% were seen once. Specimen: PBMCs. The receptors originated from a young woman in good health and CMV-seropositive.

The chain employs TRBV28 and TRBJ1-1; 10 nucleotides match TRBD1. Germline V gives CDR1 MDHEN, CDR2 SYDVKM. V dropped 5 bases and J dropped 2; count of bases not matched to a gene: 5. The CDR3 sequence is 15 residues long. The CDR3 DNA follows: TGTGCCAGCAGTATGACAGGGGGCGTCAACACTGAAGCTTTCTTT. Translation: CASSMTGGVNTEAFF. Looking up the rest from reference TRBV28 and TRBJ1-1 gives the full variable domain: DVKVTQSSRYLVKRTGEKVFLECVQDMDHENMFWYRQDPGLGLRLIYFSYDVKMKEKGDIPEGYSVSREKKERFSLILESASTNQTSMYLCASSMTGGVNTEAFFGQGTRLTVV.

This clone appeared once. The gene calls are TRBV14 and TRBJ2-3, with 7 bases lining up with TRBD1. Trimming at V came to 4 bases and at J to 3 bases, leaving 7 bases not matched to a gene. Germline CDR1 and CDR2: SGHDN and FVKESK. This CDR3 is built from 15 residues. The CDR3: CASSRGDSYTDTQYF. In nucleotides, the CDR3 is TGTGCCAGCAGCCGAGGGGACAGTTATACAGATACGCAGTATTTT. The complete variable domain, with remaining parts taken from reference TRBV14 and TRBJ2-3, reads EAGVTQFPSHSVIEKGQTVTLRCDPISGHDNLYWYRRVMGKEIKFLLHFVKESKQDESGMPNNRFLAERTGGTYSTLKVQPAELEDSGVYFCASSRGDSYTDTQYFGPGTRLTVL.

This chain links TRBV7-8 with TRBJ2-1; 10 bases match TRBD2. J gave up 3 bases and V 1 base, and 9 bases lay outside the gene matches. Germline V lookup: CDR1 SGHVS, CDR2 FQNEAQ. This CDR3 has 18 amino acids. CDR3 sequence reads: CASSLVGVAGGLYNEQFF. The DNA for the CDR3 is TGTGCCAGCAGCTTAGTAGGGGTAGCGGGAGGACTCTACAATGAGCAGTTCTTC.

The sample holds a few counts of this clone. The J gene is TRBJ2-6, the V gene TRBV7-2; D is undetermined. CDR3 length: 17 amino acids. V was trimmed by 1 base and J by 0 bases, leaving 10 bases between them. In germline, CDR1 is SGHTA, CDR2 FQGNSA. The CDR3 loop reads CASSLDVPGSGANVLTF. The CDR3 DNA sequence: TGTGCCAGCAGCTTAGATGTTCCGGGCTCTGGGGCCAACGTCCTGACTTTC.